This TCR beta chain was identified in a study of identical twins. Study outcomes and limitations: Findings came from cross-sectional statistics, without long-term follow-up of donors.

Concerning this clonotype itself: The antigen is not known.

TCRdb re-derived calls from the 5' RACE reads in MiXCR, one entry per CDR3 protein. The sample comprises 600,000 to 850,000 distinct CDR3 sequences, about 20% of which are singletons, and over 10% rests with the top ten. The length of the CDR3 is 16 residues. V lost 4 bases, J lost 0 bases, and 18 bases lay in between. Per the germline V gene, CDR1 is DFQATT and CDR2 is SNEGSKA (reference sequence). A further study also used this sample, focusing on T cells expressing NK-cell markers.

Sequencing used PBMCs. This chain uses TRBV20-1 with TRBJ2-5, with a possible D match to TRBD2 (6 bases). This receptor was obtained from a woman aged 18-29 years in good health. CDR3 sequence reads: CSAILKGGDHQETQYF. CDR3 coding DNA: TGCAGTGCTATTTTGAAGGGCGGGGACCACCAAGAGACCCAGTACTTC.